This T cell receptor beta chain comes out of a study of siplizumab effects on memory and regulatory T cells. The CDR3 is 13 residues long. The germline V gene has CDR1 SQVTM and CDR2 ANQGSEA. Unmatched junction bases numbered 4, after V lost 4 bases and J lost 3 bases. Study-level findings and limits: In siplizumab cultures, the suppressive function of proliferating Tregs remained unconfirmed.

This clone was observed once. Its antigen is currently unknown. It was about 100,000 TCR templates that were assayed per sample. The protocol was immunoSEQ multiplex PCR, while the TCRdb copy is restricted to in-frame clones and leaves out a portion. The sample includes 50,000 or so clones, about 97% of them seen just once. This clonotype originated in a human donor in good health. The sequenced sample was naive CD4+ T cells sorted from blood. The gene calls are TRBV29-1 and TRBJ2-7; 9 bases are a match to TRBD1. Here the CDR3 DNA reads TGCAGCGTTGTTGACAGGGGGGACTACGAGCAGTACTTC. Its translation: CSVVDRGDYEQYF.